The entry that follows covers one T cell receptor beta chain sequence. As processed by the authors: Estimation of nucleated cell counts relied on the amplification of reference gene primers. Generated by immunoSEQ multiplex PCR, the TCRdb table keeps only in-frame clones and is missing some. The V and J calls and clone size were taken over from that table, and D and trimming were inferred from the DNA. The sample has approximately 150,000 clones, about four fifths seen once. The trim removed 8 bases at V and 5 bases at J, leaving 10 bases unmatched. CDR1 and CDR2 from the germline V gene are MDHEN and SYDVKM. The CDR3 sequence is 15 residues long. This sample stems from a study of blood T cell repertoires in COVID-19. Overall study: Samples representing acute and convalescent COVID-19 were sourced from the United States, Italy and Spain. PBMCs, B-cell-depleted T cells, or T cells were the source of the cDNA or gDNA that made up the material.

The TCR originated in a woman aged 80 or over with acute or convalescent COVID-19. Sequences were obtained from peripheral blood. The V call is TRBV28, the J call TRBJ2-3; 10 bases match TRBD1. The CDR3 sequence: CASEDRGFRGDTQYF. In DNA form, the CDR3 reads TGTGCCAGCGAGGACAGGGGGTTCAGAGGAGATACGCAGTATTTT.